The 18 T cell receptor beta chains listed next were all sequenced from one sample in a study of cytomegalovirus exposure and HLA in healthy donors. The PCR ran on 60 Vbeta and 13 Jbeta primers. Libraries were prepared by immunoSEQ multiplex PCR; TCRdb keeps only in-frame clonotypes and omits some of them. The sample lists 100,000 to 140,000 clones; 65% to 80% were seen once. Sequenced material: PBMCs. These receptors originate from a male donor in good health and CMV-seronegative.

This clone occurred a few times. The chain combines TRBV6-6 with TRBJ2-1; 8 bases are a match to TRBD2. Per germline, CDR1 MNHNY and CDR2 SVGAGI (reference sequence). V was pared by 9 bases and J by 0 bases, with 4 bases of the junction left unmatched. The CDR3 spans 14 residues. CDR3 in DNA: TGTGCCAGTGTAGCGGGATCCTCCTACAATGAGCAGTTCTTC. Translated, it gives CASVAGSSYNEQFF.

This rearrangement joins TRBV6-5 to TRBJ1-1; the D gene is possibly TRBD1 (6 bases). V dropped 8 bases and J dropped 6 bases, with 13 bases sitting between them. This CDR3 has 12 residues. The germline CDR1 and CDR2 sequences are MNHEY and SVGAGI. The CDR3: CASLGGFAEAFF. The CDR3 DNA follows: TGTGCCAGCTTAGGGGGTTTCGCTGAAGCTTTCTTT.

The V gene is TRBV6-6, the J gene TRBJ1-1; 8 positions match TRBD1. The trim removed 5 bases at V and 4 bases at J, leaving 6 bases unmatched. CDR1 and CDR2 from the germline V gene are MNHNY and SVGAGI (reference sequence). The CDR3 is 14 residues long. Written as DNA, the CDR3 is TGTGCCAGCAGTGGCCGGACAGGGCTCACTGAAGCTTTCTTT. Its translation is CASSGRTGLTEAFF.

The chain combines TRBV2 with TRBJ1-1; the match to TRBD1 covers 12 bases. CDR1 and CDR2 (germline): SNHLY, FYNNEI. The CDR3 totals 16 residues. Trimming removed 6 bases from V and 1 base from J; junction bases left unmatched: 6. CDR3 amino acids: CASRGTGGWGNTEAFF. For the CDR3, the DNA is TGTGCCAGCAGAGGGACAGGGGGCTGGGGGAACACTGAAGCTTTCTTT.

CDR3 in amino acids: CASRSLRQNSYNEQFF. The CDR3 region has the DNA TGTGCCAGCCGTTCACTCCGACAGAACTCCTACAATGAGCAGTTCTTC. The chain carries TRBV27 and TRBJ2-1, with D possibly TRBD1 on 5 matching bases. This CDR3 is built from 16 residues. Germline-derived CDR1 and CDR2 are MNHEY and SMNVEV (reference sequence). Trimming cost V 8 bases and J 0 bases, with 17 bases left between them.

The chain carries TRBV5-4 and TRBJ2-1; no reliable D call. V was cut by 2 bases and J by 10 bases, with 10 bases left in between. The germline V gene has CDR1 SGHNT and CDR2 YYREEE (reference sequence). The CDR3 loop spans 12 amino acids. The CDR3 bases are TGTGCCAGCAGCTTACCATCTACCGAGCAGTTCTTC. Translating gives CASSLPSTEQFF.

The gene calls are TRBV18 and TRBJ2-7, with TRBD2 identical over 11 bases. The CDR3 sequence is 18 residues long. The germline V gene encodes CDR1 KGHSH and CDR2 LQKENI. Trimming cost V 4 bases and J 4 bases; bases outside gene matches: 15. The CDR3 region is CASSQLRGSGRAGYEQYF. CDR3 in DNA: TGTGCCAGCTCACAACTCCGCGGTAGCGGGAGGGCCGGGTACGAGCAGTACTTC.

J is TRBJ2-3 and V is TRBV19; D possibly corresponds to TRBD2 (6 bases). This CDR3 is 16 amino acids long. The germline V gene has CDR1 LNHDA and CDR2 SQIVND (reference sequence). With 6 bases removed from V and 1 base from J, the gap between germline ends came to 17 bases. CDR3: CASRSWGEAGTDTQYF. The DNA for the CDR3 is TGTGCCAGTAGGTCCTGGGGGGAAGCAGGCACAGATACGCAGTATTTT.

The chain couples TRBV30 to TRBJ2-1; TRBD2 is a possible D gene (6 bases). CDR3 length equals 14 residues. Trimming removed 4 bases at V and 4 bases at J, with 14 bases between. CDR1 and CDR2 from the germline V gene are GTSNPN and SVGIG (reference sequence). The CDR3 DNA follows: TGTGCCTGGACGAGAGGGACTCAGTACAATGAGCAGTTCTTC. Translated, it gives CAWTRGTQYNEQFF.

The genes are TRBV7-9 and TRBJ1-2, with 8 positions matching TRBD1. V dropped 5 bases and J dropped 5; count of bases not matched to a gene: 10. This CDR3 is built from 15 residues. Germline assignment: CDR1 SEHNR and CDR2 FQNEAQ (reference sequence). For the CDR3, the DNA is TGTGCCAGCAGCCCAAGCCGGACAGGGAGTTATGGCTACACCTTC. Translation gives CASSPSRTGSYGYTF.

This clone was counted once. The chain couples TRBV9 to TRBJ2-7, with 11 bases that match TRBD1. V gave up 3 bases and J gave up 3 bases; unmatched junction bases: 2. The germline V gene has CDR1 SGDLS and CDR2 YYNGEE. This CDR3 region has 14 residues. The CDR3 sequence is CASSAGTGGYEQYF. The CDR3 bases are TGTGCCAGCAGCGCCGGGACAGGGGGCTACGAGCAGTACTTC.

The rearrangement joins TRBV28 to TRBJ2-1; a weak D match, TRBD2 (6 bases). The CDR3 has 13 amino acids. Looked up from germline, CDR1 is MDHEN and CDR2 is SYDVKM. The V end was cut by 6 bases, the J end by 1 base, with 7 bases between. The CDR3 region is CASRLASYNEQFF. DNA of the CDR3: TGTGCCAGCAGACTAGCATCCTACAATGAGCAGTTCTTC.

J is TRBJ1-1 and V is TRBV5-3; 10 bases are a match to TRBD1. TRBV5-3 is recorded as an ORF, its role being uncertain. This CDR3 has 15 amino acids. The V and J ends lost 3 bases and 1 base, in that order; junction bases with no gene match: 3. The DNA of the CDR3 is TGTGCCAGAAGCTGCGGACAGGGGGAGAACACTGAAGCTTTCTTT. It codes for CARSCGQGENTEAFF.

The V call is TRBV7-9, the J call TRBJ2-7, with 9 bases fitting TRBD2. Germline CDR1 reads SEHNR; CDR2 reads FQNEAQ (reference sequence). The CDR3 runs 15 residues. V was clipped by 5 bases and J by 6 bases; unmatched bases: 11. In DNA, the CDR3 is TGTGCCAGCAGCCCTGAGCGACTAGCGGCCCGCGAGCAGTACTTC. Amino acid sequence: CASSPERLAAREQYF. The complete variable domain, with remaining parts taken from reference TRBV7-9 and TRBJ2-7, reads DTGVSQNPRHKITKRGQNVTFRCDPISEHNRLYWYRQTLGQGPEFLTYFQNEAQLEKSRLLSDRFSAERPKGSFSTLEIQRTEQGDSAMYLCASSPERLAAREQYFGPGTRLTVT.

The chain recombines TRBV4-2 with TRBJ1-2, with 7 bases lining up with TRBD1. Germline V gene sequence: CDR1 LGHNA, CDR2 YNFKEQ. The CDR3 consists of 14 residues. V was pared by 4 bases and J by 3 bases, with 5 bases of the junction left unmatched. The CDR3 DNA sequence: TGTGCCAGCAGCCCCCGGGACAGTGACTATGGCTACACCTTC. Translation: CASSPRDSDYGYTF.

This rearrangement joins TRBV10-1 to TRBJ2-7; D unclear. This CDR3 region has 13 residues. Trimming removed 2 bases from V and 0 bases from J, with 5 bases in between. The germline V gene encodes CDR1 WNHNN and CDR2 SYGVQD (reference sequence). CDR3 coding DNA: TGCGCCAGCAGTGAGGGCGGCTCCTACGAGCAGTACTTC. This encodes CASSEGGSYEQYF.

The chain joins TRBV7-2 to TRBJ2-1; 12 positions match TRBD2. Germline V gene lookup returns CDR1 SGHTA and CDR2 FQGNSA. This CDR3 has 16 residues. The V and J ends lost 8 bases and 7 bases, in that order; junction bases with no gene match: 12. CDR3 nucleotide sequence: TGTGCCAGCGTCTCCCCTGGACTAGCGGGATATAATGAGCAGTTCTTC. It encodes CASVSPGLAGYNEQFF.

The gene calls are TRBV1 and TRBJ2-3; the table's D gene call, TRBD2, was not cross checked with the DNA. TRBV1 is deemed a pseudogene. The length of the CDR3 is 14 residues. CDR3: CTSIAGGRTDTQYF. The CDR3 DNA follows: TGCACCAGCATAGCGGGAGGGCGCACAGATACGCAGTATTTT.